A selection of T cell receptor beta chains follows, all from one sample in a study of blood T cells in healthy people across ages. TCRdb reprocessed the 5' RACE reads via MiXCR and lists one record per CDR3 protein. Among roughly 1,800,000 distinct CDR3 sequences, less than 50% were seen once, and the ten largest hold over 2%. The sequenced sample consisted of blood. The receptors derive from a woman aged 40 to 49 in good health. CDR3s leave out the opening cysteine and the closing phenylalanine or tryptophan. Fields, in order: clone size, J gene, V gene, CDR3 protein. The listing skips clone size in some rows; elsewhere it reads once, few, many or a size class.

size: NA; J: TRBJ2-6; V: TRBV28; CDR3: ATASGLAGHVSSGANVLT
size: few; J: TRBJ1-6; V: TRBV9; CDR3: ASSVGITGENNSPLH
size: NA; J: TRBJ2-1; V: TRBV7-2; CDR3: ASSLESGGSYNEQF
size: NA; J: TRBJ2-5; V: TRBV4-2; CDR3: ASSHPGTGTETQY
size: NA; J: TRBJ1-6; V: TRBV6-6; CDR3: ASSYRGKDSPLH
size: NA; J: TRBJ1-5; V: TRBV5-6; CDR3: ASSLGGYEVSNQPQH
size: few; J: TRBJ2-3; V: TRBV29-1; CDR3: SVDNAHSTDTQY
size: NA; J: TRBJ1-5; V: TRBV20-1; CDR3: SALDRASNQPQH
size: few; J: TRBJ2-7; V: TRBV11-1; CDR3: ASSLARTGWDEQY
size: NA; J: NA; V: TRBV11-3; CDR3: ATTGGEFFYEQY
size: NA; J: TRBJ2-1; V: TRBV4-1; CDR3: ASSQEQTSGVARSYNEQF
size: NA; J: TRBJ2-3; V: TRBV7-9; CDR3: ASSHPPVRPGRTDTQY
size: NA; J: TRBJ1-2; V: TRBV12-5; CDR3: ASGQQGSYGYT
size: few; J: TRBJ1-2; V: TRBV6-6; CDR3: ASSYLTTEFESGYT
size: once; J: TRBJ2-3; V: TRBV12-3/TRBV12-4; CDR3: ASRSGTGQGDTQY
size: NA; J: TRBJ2-5; V: TRBV20-1; CDR3: SAPPGGWETQY
size: NA; J: TRBJ2-5; V: TRBV27; CDR3: ATSRTGMFGETQY
size: once; J: TRBJ2-3; V: TRBV20-1; CDR3: SASHNRLAGRNPQY
size: NA; J: TRBJ1-4; V: TRBV12-3/TRBV12-4; CDR3: ASSPQKTVNNEKLF
size: NA; J: TRBJ1-2; V: TRBV6-2/TRBV6-3; CDR3: ASSYGEPRGTGLDNYGYT
size: NA; J: NA; V: TRBV20-1; CDR3: SAREPGALAEQY
size: NA; J: NA; V: TRBV20-1; CDR3: SALNRGSGEQY
size: NA; J: TRBJ2-3; V: TRBV4-1; CDR3: ASKLSGSTDTQY
size: NA; J: TRBJ1-2; V: TRBV27; CDR3: ASSQTGGPHT
size: NA; J: TRBJ2-1; V: TRBV20-1; CDR3: SATGLAVTSYNEQF
size: NA; J: TRBJ2-1; V: TRBV5-1; CDR3: ASSSIKNYNEQF
size: once; J: TRBJ1-5; V: TRBV11-2; CDR3: ASSLNGNSNQPQH
size: NA; J: TRBJ2-4; V: TRBV15; CDR3: ATSSPGTGELAKNIQY
size: NA; J: TRBJ1-6; V: TRBV19; CDR3: ASSTPIIQGTYNSPLH
size: NA; J: TRBJ2-7; V: TRBV6-1; CDR3: ASSEELAGLSAIFYEQY
size: NA; J: TRBJ2-7; V: TRBV5-6; CDR3: ASSIWGDEQY
size: few; J: TRBJ2-3; V: TRBV9; CDR3: ASSVEGSAGDTQY
size: NA; J: TRBJ2-3; V: TRBV4-2; CDR3: ASSQDGQGMTDTQY
size: few; J: TRBJ2-7; V: TRBV4-2; CDR3: ASSQDLAGGQYEQY
size: few; J: TRBJ2-7; V: TRBV4-1; CDR3: ASSQRGLVDYEQY
size: NA; J: TRBJ2-5; V: TRBV20-1; CDR3: SASGLESETQY
size: NA; J: TRBJ2-3; V: TRBV7-2; CDR3: ASSFGGPRRHTQY
size: NA; J: TRBJ2-1; V: TRBV6-6; CDR3: ASSSPAGTGANEQF
size: NA; J: TRBJ1-2; V: TRBV5-1; CDR3: ASSLRPLADLNYGYT